This passage covers 2 T cell receptor beta chains from one sample sequenced in a study of blood T cell repertoires in COVID-19 (TCRdb year 2020). To prepare the library, the immunoSEQ multiplex PCR assay was applied. TCRdb took over this immuneACCESS table, retaining in-frame rearrangements with V and J assigned. Such tables are incomplete; in checked studies, under half of the missing clones stem from an unresolved V gene, and the remainder is unexplained. Here the sample has some 200,000 clones; almost 85% occur a single time. Roughly 8% of the sample rests with the top ten. The sequenced sample was peripheral blood. These receptors were obtained from a woman aged 50 to 60 with active or convalescent COVID-19.

V and J are TRBV19 and TRBJ1-3; no clear D gene. The CDR3 loop spans 12 amino acids. CDR1 and CDR2 (germline): LNHDA, SQIVND (reference sequence). With 5 bases removed from V and 3 bases from J, the gap between germline ends came to 5 bases. The CDR3 DNA sequence: TGTGCCAGTAGTGCGGTTGGAAACACCATATATTTT. It is translated as CASSAVGNTIYF.

The V and J genes are TRBV14 and TRBJ1-2; TRBD1 aligns across 7 bases. Germline V CDR1 and CDR2: SGHDN, FVKESK. The CDR3 extends over 15 amino acids. Trimming at V came to 4 bases and at J to 2 bases, leaving 7 bases not matched to a gene. The CDR3 region is CASSRIGTVNYGYTF. For the CDR3, the DNA is TGTGCCAGCAGCCGAATAGGGACAGTGAACTATGGCTACACCTTC.